This entry lists 19 T cell receptor beta chains sequenced from one sample in a study of long-term antiretroviral therapy in people with HIV. A v3.0 immunoSEQ assay was performed at survey level. Sequencing used immunoSEQ multiplex PCR; TCRdb keeps in-frame clones, though not all of them. The sample lists tens of thousands of clones, around three quarters occurring once. The source material was unsorted PBMCs, sampled 0.3 years after starting antiretroviral therapy. Receptor source: a man aged 35 to 55 with HIV.

This chain uses TRBV5-4 with TRBJ2-1; 9 bases match TRBD1. The CDR3 sequence is 14 residues long. The junction had 6 bases not matched to a gene; V was cut back by 4 bases and J by 7 bases. Looked up from germline, CDR1 is SGHNT and CDR2 is YYREEE (reference sequence). For the CDR3, the DNA is TGTGCCAGCAGCATGCCGACAGGGGGGAATGAGCAGTTCTTC. The encoded protein is CASSMPTGGNEQFF.

This rearrangement joins TRBV14 to TRBJ2-3; 8 bases are shared with TRBD2. Germline V lookup: CDR1 SGHDN, CDR2 FVKESK. The CDR3 is made up of 16 amino acids. J was trimmed by 3 bases and V by 4 bases; bases with no gene match: 9. CDR3 protein: CASSPLRGEGTDTQYF. For the CDR3, the DNA is TGTGCCAGCAGCCCCCTGCGGGGGGAGGGGACAGATACGCAGTATTTT.

This clone has just a few counts. The gene calls are TRBV19 and TRBJ2-7, with D maybe TRBD2 (6 bases). V lost 3 bases and J 3 bases, leaving 12 bases between the germline ends. The germline gives CDR1 LNHDA, CDR2 SQIVND (reference sequence). CDR3 length equals 14 residues. CDR3 amino acids: CASSMRGPGYEQYF. The CDR3 DNA reads as TGTGCCAGTAGTATGCGGGGACCGGGCTACGAGCAGTACTTC.

This clone was seen more than once but under ten times. CDR3: CASTRGDGNYGYTF. CDR3 nucleotides: TGTGCCAGCACCCGGGGGGACGGGAACTATGGCTACACCTTC. This chain joins TRBV5-6 and TRBJ1-2; D might be TRBD1 (5 bases). V was cut by 6 bases and J by 2 bases, with 14 bases left in between. The CDR3 contains 14 residues. Germline CDR1 is SGHDT and CDR2 is YYEEEE.

This chain connects TRBV6-6 to TRBJ1-3; D ambiguous. The V end was cut by 6 bases, the J end by 4 bases, with 16 bases between. Germline lookup yields CDR1 MNHNY and CDR2 SVGAGI (reference sequence). The CDR3 is made up of 15 amino acids. The CDR3 coding sequence is TGTGCCAGCAGGTTCGGACGGTCGTCGGGAAACACCATATATTTT. Protein sequence: CASRFGRSSGNTIYF.

V usage is TRBV5-1 and J usage is TRBJ1-4; TRBD1 is a possible D gene (5 bases). CDR1 SGHRS and CDR2 YFSETQ come from the germline V gene. V dropped 3 bases and J dropped 8 bases, with 20 bases sitting between them. CDR3 size: 16 residues. CDR3 coding DNA: TGCGCCAGCAGCTCTGGCTCCGGGACGGGAGGGGAAAAACTGTTTTTT. Encoded protein: CASSSGSGTGGEKLFF.

The chain couples TRBV6-5 to TRBJ2-5, with a tentative D call TRBD2 (6 bases). Germline assignment: CDR1 MNHEY and CDR2 SVGAGI. CDR3 length: 14 amino acids. V was cut by 0 bases and J by 3 bases, with 8 bases left in between. The CDR3 DNA sequence: TGTGCCAGCAGTTACTCGGGGGGAAAAGAGACCCAGTACTTC. The encoded protein is CASSYSGGKETQYF.

The rearrangement links TRBV28 to TRBJ2-5, with D perhaps TRBD1 (5 bases). Germline CDR1 and CDR2: MDHEN and SYDVKM. Trimming took 4 bases from V and 5 from J, leaving 14 bases between them. This CDR3 has 14 residues. This CDR3 reads CASSWGRSLETQYF. CDR3 in DNA: TGTGCCAGCAGTTGGGGCAGGTCTTTGGAGACCCAGTACTTC.

The rearrangement links TRBV7-2 to TRBJ2-3; D perhaps matches TRBD2 (7 bases). Trimming pared 3 bases from V and 3 bases from J, leaving 10 bases between. Germline CDR1 is SGHTA and CDR2 is FQGNSA. CDR3 size: 14 residues. The CDR3 region is CASSLGGPTDTQYF. Here the CDR3 DNA reads TGTGCCAGCAGCTTGGGGGGGCCGACAGATACGCAGTATTTT.

This clone was observed once. The rearrangement uses TRBV6-5 and TRBJ1-1, with a tentative D call TRBD1 (5 bases). V lost 5 bases and J lost 4, with 11 bases in between. CDR3 size: 13 residues. Germline V gene sequence: CDR1 MNHEY, CDR2 SVGAGI. The CDR3: CASSGSRGTEAFF. The CDR3 coding sequence is TGTGCCAGCAGTGGCTCAAGGGGCACTGAAGCTTTCTTT.

The chain employs TRBV7-8 and TRBJ2-7; D is possibly TRBD2 (5 bases). The germline V gene encodes CDR1 SGHVS and CDR2 FQNEAQ. This CDR3 is 15 amino acids long. V gave up 5 bases and J gave up 7 bases, with 21 bases separating them. In DNA, the CDR3 is TGTGCCAGCAGCCCACAACGGGGTCCGTTCGGGGAGCAGTACTTC. Residues: CASSPQRGPFGEQYF.

The V call is TRBV6-1, the J call TRBJ1-5; no definite D call. V was pared by 2 bases and J by 7 bases, with 15 bases between. CDR3 length: 15 residues. Germline loops: CDR1 MNHNS, CDR2 SASEGT. In DNA, the CDR3 is TGTGCCAGCAGTGAAATGGTCGGGTTGGGACAGCCCCAGCATTTT. Translation gives CASSEMVGLGQPQHF.

This chain joins TRBV4-3 and TRBJ1-3; no definite D call. Germline lookup yields CDR1 LGHNA and CDR2 YSLEER. The ends were cut back, 0 bases at V and 0 bases at J, with 9 bases in the middle. CDR3 length equals 16 residues. The CDR3 DNA reads as TGCGCCAGCAGCCAAGATCGGCATGCCTCTGGAAACACCATATATTTT. It codes for CASSQDRHASGNTIYF.

The chain joins TRBV6-6 to TRBJ1-3; 7 positions agree with TRBD1. Trimming took 5 bases from V and 1 from J; bases not matched to a gene: 8. Germline CDR1 and CDR2: MNHNY and SVGAGI (reference sequence). The CDR3 is made up of 16 amino acids. The CDR3 sequence is CASSRTGASSGNTIYF. In DNA, the CDR3 is TGTGCCAGCAGTCGTACAGGGGCCTCGTCTGGAAACACCATATATTTT.

The V and J genes are TRBV7-3 and TRBJ2-2, with 9 bases lining up with TRBD2. The trim removed 0 bases at V and 4 bases at J, leaving 9 bases unmatched. Germline CDR1 is SGHTA and CDR2 is FQGTGA. This CDR3 comprises 18 residues. The CDR3 coding sequence is TGTGCCAGCAGCTTAACTCTTTTTAGCGGGGGTGGCACCGGGGAGCTGTTTTTT. Protein product: CASSLTLFSGGGTGELFF.

This CDR3 is CASSFGTSYGYTF. The CDR3 bases are TGTGCCAGCAGCTTTGGGACAAGTTATGGCTACACCTTC. V and J are TRBV7-2 and TRBJ1-2; possibly TRBD1 for D (6 bases). The germline CDR1 and CDR2 sequences are SGHTA and FQGNSA. With 3 bases removed from V and 5 bases from J, the gap between germline ends came to 10 bases. This CDR3 has 13 amino acids.

The chain joins TRBV6-6 to TRBJ2-1, with 11 bases that match TRBD2. Looked up from germline, CDR1 is MNHNY and CDR2 is SVGAGI (reference sequence). The CDR3 loop spans 16 amino acids. J lost 4 bases, V lost 6 bases, and 8 bases had no gene match. This CDR3 is CASRPGTSGGYNEQFF. For the CDR3, the DNA is TGTGCCAGCAGACCGGGGACTAGCGGAGGTTACAATGAGCAGTTCTTC.

On this clone itself: This sample includes further DNA sequences coding for the same CDR3. The V and J genes are TRBV2 and TRBJ2-3; no definite D call. CDR3 length: 12 amino acids. The V end lost 4 bases, the J end lost 6 bases, and 8 bases lay between the germline ends. Germline assignment: CDR1 SNHLY and CDR2 FYNNEI. CDR3 protein: CASSGITDTQYF. The DNA of the CDR3 is TGTGCCAGCAGTGGGATCACGGATACGCAGTATTTT.

This clone was counted only a few times. V and J are TRBV18 and TRBJ1-2; 10 bases match TRBD1. CDR1 and CDR2 (germline): KGHSH, LQKENI. CDR3 length: 16 residues. J lost 3 bases, V lost 3 bases, and 7 bases had no gene match. The CDR3 DNA reads as TGTGCCAGCTCACCGACGGACAGGGGGAACGACTATGGCTACACCTTC. This codes for CASSPTDRGNDYGYTF.